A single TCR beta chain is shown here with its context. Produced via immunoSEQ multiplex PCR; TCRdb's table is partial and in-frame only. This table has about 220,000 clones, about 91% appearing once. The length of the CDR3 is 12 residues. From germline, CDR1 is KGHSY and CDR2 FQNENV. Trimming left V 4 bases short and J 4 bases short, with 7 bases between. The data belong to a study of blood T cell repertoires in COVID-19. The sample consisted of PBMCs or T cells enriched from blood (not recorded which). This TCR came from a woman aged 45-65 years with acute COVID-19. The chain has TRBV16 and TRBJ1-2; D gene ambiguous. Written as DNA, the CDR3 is TGTGCCAGCAGCCTCAACACCTATGGCTACACCTTC. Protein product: CASSLNTYGYTF.